Following are 9 T cell receptor beta chains from one sample sequenced in a study of T-cell memory formation after mild COVID-19. Each CDR3 protein is one row after TCRdb ran MiXCR on the 5' RACE reads. The table lists about 340,000 distinct CDR3 sequences, around 21% of them singletons. Input material: PBMCs or a T cell subset sorted from them (not recorded which). The receptors here all came from an adult woman who had mild COVID-19 (a few samples of this study predate the infection). Cell type and time point are not known.

The CDR3 nucleotides read TGTGCCAGCATGGTTTCCTGGAACACTGAAGCTTTCTTT. It translates to CASMVSWNTEAFF. The chain uses TRBV2 and TRBJ1-1; no clear D. The CDR3 contains 13 residues. Trimming took off 7 bases at V and 1 base at J, with 10 bases between the two ends. Per the germline V gene, CDR1 is SNHLY and CDR2 is FYNNEI.

The chain couples TRBV6-6 to TRBJ2-3, with a possible D match to TRBD1 (5 bases). The CDR3 spans 16 residues. The V gene lost 5 bases and the J gene lost 0 bases, with 15 bases spanning the gap. Germline V CDR1 and CDR2: MNHNY, SVGAGI (reference sequence). CDR3 amino acids: CASSDPKGRSTDTQYF. In DNA form, the CDR3 reads TGTGCCAGCAGTGACCCTAAGGGGCGGAGCACAGATACGCAGTATTTT.

V is TRBV10-3 and J is TRBJ1-1; D ambiguous. The CDR3 is made up of 11 amino acids. The V end was cut by 8 bases, the J end by 10 bases, with 14 bases between. The germline CDR1 and CDR2 sequences are ENHRY and SYGVKD. This CDR3 is CAIGRGSVAFF. CDR3 bases: TGTGCCATCGGTCGGGGTTCAGTAGCTTTCTTT.

The V call is TRBV20-1, the J call TRBJ1-2, with D tentatively TRBD1 (5 bases). Germline CDR1 is DFQATT and CDR2 is SNEGSKA (reference sequence). This CDR3 is 18 amino acids long. V lost 6 bases to trimming and J lost 4 bases, with 30 bases between them. CDR3 nucleotides: TGCAGTGCGTTACCCCGGGGACCCCTATCGGCGTTGGTCTATGGCTACACCTTC. Translated: CSALPRGPLSALVYGYTF.

The chain uses TRBV24-1 and TRBJ2-1, with 8 bases fitting TRBD1. Germline V CDR1 and CDR2: KGHDR, SFDVKD. CDR3 length: 15 residues. V shed 3 bases, J shed 4 bases, and the junction held 4 bases outside the gene matches. In DNA form, the CDR3 reads TGTGCCACCAGTGATATACAGGGGGGATACAATGAGCAGTTCTTC. As protein: CATSDIQGGYNEQFF.

V usage is TRBV7-2 and J usage is TRBJ2-7; TRBD1 agrees at 9 bases. Germline CDR1 and CDR2: SGHTA and FQGNSA. The CDR3 length is 15 residues. The V gene end was trimmed by 0 bases and the J gene end by 4 bases; junction bases not matched to a gene: 4. This CDR3 is CASSLAGTGKYEQYF. The CDR3 region has the DNA TGTGCCAGCAGCTTAGCCGGGACAGGGAAGTACGAGCAGTACTTC.

This chain uses TRBV18 with TRBJ2-3; D is undetermined. Per germline, CDR1 KGHSH and CDR2 LQKENI. The V end lost 4 bases, the J end lost 5 bases, and 10 bases lay between the germline ends. This CDR3 has 13 amino acids. This chain's CDR3 is CASSLDSGDTQYF. The CDR3 bases are TGTGCCAGCTCACTCGACTCCGGAGATACGCAGTATTTT.

The chain couples TRBV7-2 to TRBJ1-3; a possible D gene is TRBD1 (6 bases). V lost 5 bases and J 8 bases, leaving 10 bases between the germline ends. The CDR3 loop spans 12 amino acids. The germline V gene encodes CDR1 SGHTA and CDR2 FQGNSA. CDR3 sequence: CASSGTWDTIYF. Written as DNA, the CDR3 is TGTGCCAGCAGCGGGACATGGGACACCATATATTTT. Based on the CDR3 plus reference TRBV7-2 and TRBJ1-3, the full variable domain is GAGVSQSPSNKVTEKGKDVELRCDPISGHTALYWYRQSLGQGLEFLIYFQGNSAPDKSGLPSDRFSAERTGGSVSTLTIQRTQQEDSAVYLCASSGTWDTIYFGEGSWLTVV.

This clonotype was observed a handful of times. This chain links TRBV7-3 with TRBJ2-1, with 9 nucleotides matching TRBD2. Trimming took 0 bases from V and 4 from J; bases not matched to a gene: 4. The CDR3 loop spans 16 amino acids. CDR1 SGHTA and CDR2 FQGTGA come from the germline V gene. CDR3 loop: CASSLTIAGVYNEQFF. The DNA for the CDR3 is TGTGCCAGCAGCTTAACGATAGCGGGAGTGTACAATGAGCAGTTCTTC.